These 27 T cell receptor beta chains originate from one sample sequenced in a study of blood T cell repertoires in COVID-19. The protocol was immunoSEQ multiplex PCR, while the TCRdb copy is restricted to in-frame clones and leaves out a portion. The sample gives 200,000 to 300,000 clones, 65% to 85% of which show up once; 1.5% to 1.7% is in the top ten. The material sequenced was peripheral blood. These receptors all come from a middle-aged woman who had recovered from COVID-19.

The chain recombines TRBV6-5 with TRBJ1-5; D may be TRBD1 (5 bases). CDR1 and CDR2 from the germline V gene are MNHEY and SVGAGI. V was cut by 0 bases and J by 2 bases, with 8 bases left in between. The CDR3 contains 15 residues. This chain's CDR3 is CASSYSARGNQPQHF. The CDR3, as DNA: TGTGCCAGCAGTTACTCAGCCAGGGGCAATCAGCCCCAGCATTTT.

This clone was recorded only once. CDR3: CASSRQGATEAFF. CDR3 DNA sequence: TGTGCCAGCAGCCGGCAGGGGGCGACTGAAGCTTTCTTT. The rearrangement uses TRBV7-8 and TRBJ1-1, with 8 bases matching TRBD1. The V segment lost 5 bases and the J segment 5 bases; nucleotides outside the gene matches: 4. Germline assignment: CDR1 SGHVS and CDR2 FQNEAQ. The CDR3 covers 13 residues.

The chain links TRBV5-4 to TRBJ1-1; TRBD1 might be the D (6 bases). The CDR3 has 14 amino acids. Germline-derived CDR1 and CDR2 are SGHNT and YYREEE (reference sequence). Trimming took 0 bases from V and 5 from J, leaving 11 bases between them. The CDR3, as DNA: TGTGCCAGCAGCTTGGCAGGGGTTAAAACTGAAGCTTTCTTT. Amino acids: CASSLAGVKTEAFF.

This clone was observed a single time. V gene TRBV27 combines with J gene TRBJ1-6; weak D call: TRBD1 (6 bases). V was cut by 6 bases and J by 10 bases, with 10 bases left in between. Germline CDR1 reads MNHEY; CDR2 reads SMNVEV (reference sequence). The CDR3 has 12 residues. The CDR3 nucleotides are TGTGCCAGCAGCCTGGGACAATCACCCCTCCACTTT. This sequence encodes CASSLGQSPLHF.

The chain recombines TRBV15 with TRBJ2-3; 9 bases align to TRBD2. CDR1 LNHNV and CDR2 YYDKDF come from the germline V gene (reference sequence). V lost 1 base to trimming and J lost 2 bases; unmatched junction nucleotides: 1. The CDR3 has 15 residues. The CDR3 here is CATSRGLADTDTQYF. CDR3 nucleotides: TGTGCCACCAGCAGAGGACTAGCGGACACAGATACGCAGTATTTT.

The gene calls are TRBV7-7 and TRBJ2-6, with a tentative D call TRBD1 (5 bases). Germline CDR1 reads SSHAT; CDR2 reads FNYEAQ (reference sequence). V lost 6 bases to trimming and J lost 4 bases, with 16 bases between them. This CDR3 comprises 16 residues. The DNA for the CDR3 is TGTGCCAGCAGTCGCCTCGCAGGGTCCGGGGCCAACGTCCTGACTTTC. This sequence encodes CASSRLAGSGANVLTF.

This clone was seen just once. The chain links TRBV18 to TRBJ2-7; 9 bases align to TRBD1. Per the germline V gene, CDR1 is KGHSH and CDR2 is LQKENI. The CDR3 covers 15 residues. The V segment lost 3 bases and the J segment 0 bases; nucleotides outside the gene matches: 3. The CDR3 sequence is CASSPGTGSSYEQYF. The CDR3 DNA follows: TGTGCCAGCTCACCGGGGACAGGGAGCTCCTACGAGCAGTACTTC.

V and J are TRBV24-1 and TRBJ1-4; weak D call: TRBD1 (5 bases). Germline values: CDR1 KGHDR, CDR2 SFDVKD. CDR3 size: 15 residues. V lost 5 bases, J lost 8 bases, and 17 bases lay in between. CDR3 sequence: CATSGSGGTREKLFF. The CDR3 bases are TGTGCCACCAGTGGATCTGGGGGGACTCGAGAAAAACTGTTTTTT.

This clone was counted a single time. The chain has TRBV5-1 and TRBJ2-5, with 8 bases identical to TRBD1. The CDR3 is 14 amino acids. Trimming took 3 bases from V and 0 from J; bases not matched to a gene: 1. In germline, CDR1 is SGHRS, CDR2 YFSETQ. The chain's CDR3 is CASSWTGYQETQYF. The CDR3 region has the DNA TGCGCCAGCAGCTGGACAGGGTACCAAGAGACCCAGTACTTC.

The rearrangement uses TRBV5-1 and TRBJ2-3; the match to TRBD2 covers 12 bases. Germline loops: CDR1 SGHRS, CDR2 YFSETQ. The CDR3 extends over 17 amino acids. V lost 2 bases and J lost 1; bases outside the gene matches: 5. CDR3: CASSFTTSGGRTDTQYF. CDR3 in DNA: TGCGCCAGCAGCTTTACGACTAGCGGGGGCCGCACAGATACGCAGTATTTT.

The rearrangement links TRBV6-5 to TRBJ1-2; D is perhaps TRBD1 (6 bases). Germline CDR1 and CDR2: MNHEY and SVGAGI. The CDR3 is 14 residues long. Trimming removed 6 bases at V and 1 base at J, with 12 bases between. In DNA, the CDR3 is TGTGCCAGCAGGCTGATACAGGGTAACTATGGCTACACCTTC. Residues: CASRLIQGNYGYTF.

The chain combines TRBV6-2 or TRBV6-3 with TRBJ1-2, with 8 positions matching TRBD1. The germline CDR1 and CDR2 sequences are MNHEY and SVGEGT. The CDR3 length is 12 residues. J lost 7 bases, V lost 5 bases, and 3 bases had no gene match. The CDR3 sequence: CASSGQGSGYTF. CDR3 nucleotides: TGTGCCAGCAGTGGACAGGGCTCTGGCTACACCTTC.

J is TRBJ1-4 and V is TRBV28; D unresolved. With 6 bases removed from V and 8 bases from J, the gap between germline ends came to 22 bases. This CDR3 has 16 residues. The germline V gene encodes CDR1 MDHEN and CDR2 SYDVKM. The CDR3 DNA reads TGTGCCAGCAGCCATGGGGTAGCGTGGAGGATAGAAAAACTGTTTTTT. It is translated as CASSHGVAWRIEKLFF.

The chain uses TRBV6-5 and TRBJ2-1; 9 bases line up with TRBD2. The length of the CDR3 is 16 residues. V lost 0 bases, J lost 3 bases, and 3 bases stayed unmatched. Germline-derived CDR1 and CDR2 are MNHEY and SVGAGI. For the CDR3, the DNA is TGTGCCAGCAGTTACTCCACAGCGGGGGGCTACAATGAGCAGTTCTTC. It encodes CASSYSTAGGYNEQFF.

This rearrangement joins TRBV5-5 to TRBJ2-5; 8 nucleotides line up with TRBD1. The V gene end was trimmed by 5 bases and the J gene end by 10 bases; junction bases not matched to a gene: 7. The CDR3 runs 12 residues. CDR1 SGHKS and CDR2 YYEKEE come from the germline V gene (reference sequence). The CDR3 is CASRDPGGDQYF. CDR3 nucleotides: TGTGCCAGCAGAGACCCAGGGGGCGACCAGTACTTC. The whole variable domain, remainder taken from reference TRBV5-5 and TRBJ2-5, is DAGVTQSPTHLIKTRGQQVTLRCSPISGHKSVSWYQQVLGQGPQFIFQYYEKEERGRGNFPDRFSARQFPNYSSELNVNALLLGDSALYLCASRDPGGDQYFGPGTRLLVL.

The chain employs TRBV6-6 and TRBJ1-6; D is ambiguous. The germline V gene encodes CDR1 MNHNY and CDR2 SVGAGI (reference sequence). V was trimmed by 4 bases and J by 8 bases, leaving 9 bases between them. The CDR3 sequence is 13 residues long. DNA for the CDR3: TGTGCCAGCAGTTCCCCGGAGGATTCACCCCTCCACTTT. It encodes CASSSPEDSPLHF.

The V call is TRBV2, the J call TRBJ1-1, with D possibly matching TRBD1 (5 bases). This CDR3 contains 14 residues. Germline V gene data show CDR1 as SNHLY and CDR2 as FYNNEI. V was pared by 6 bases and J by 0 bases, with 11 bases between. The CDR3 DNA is TGTGCCAGCAGGGGGCCAGGCATGAACACTGAAGCTTTCTTT. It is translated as CASRGPGMNTEAFF.

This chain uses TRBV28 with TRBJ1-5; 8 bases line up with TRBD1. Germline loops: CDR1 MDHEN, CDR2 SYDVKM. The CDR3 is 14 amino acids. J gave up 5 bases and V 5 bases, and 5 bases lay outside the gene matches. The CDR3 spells CASSPGQGDQPQHF. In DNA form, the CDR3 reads TGTGCCAGCAGTCCCGGACAGGGAGATCAGCCCCAGCATTTT.

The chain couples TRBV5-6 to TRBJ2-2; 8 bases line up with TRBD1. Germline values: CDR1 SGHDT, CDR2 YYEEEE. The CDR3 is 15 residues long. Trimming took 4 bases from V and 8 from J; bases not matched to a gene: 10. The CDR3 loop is CASSTYRGKDGELFF. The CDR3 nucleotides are TGTGCCAGCAGCACATACAGGGGGAAGGATGGGGAGCTGTTTTTT.

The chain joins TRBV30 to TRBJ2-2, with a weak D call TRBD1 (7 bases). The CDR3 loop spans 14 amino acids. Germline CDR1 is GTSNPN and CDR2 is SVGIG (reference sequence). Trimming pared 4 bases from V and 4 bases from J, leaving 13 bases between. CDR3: CAWNRGGGTGELFF. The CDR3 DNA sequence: TGTGCCTGGAACAGGGGAGGTGGCACCGGGGAGCTGTTTTTT. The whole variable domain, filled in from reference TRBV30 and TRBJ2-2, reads SQTIHQWPATLVQPVGSPLSLECTVEGTSNPNLYWYRQAAGRGLQLLFYSVGIGQISSEVPQNLSASRPQDRQFILSSKKLLLSDSGFYLCAWNRGGGTGELFFGEGSRLTVL.

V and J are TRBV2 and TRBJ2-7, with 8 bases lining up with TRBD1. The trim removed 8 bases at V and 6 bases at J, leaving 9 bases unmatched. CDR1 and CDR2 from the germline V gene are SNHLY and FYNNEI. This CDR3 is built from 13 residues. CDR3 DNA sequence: TGTGCCAGCCGACGGACAGGGTTGGGCGAGCAGTACTTC. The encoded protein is CASRRTGLGEQYF.

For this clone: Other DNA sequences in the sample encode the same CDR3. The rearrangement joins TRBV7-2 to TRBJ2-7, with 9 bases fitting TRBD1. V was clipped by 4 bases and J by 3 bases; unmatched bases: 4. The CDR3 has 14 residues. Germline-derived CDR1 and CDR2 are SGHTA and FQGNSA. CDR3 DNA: TGTGCCAGCAGCTCCGGGACAGGGTTCTACGAGCAGTACTTC. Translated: CASSSGTGFYEQYF.

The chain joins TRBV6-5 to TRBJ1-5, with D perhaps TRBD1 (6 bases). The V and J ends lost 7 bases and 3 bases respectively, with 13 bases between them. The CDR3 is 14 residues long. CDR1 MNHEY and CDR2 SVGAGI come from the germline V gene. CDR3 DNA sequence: TGTGCCAGCACCTCAGGGGAATCCAATCAGCCCCAGCATTTT. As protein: CASTSGESNQPQHF.

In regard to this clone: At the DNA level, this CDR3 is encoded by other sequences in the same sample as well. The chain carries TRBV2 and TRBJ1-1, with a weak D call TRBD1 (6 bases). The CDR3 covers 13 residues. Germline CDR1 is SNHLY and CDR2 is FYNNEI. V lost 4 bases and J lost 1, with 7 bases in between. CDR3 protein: CASSVQGNTEAFF. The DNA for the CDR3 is TGTGCCAGCAGTGTACAGGGGAACACTGAAGCTTTCTTT.

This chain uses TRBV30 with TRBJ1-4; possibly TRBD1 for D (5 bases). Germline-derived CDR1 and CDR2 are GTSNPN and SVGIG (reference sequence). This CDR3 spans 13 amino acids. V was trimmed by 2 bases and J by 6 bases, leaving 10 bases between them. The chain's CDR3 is CAWSQGAYEKLFF. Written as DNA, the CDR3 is TGTGCCTGGAGTCAGGGCGCTTATGAAAAACTGTTTTTT.

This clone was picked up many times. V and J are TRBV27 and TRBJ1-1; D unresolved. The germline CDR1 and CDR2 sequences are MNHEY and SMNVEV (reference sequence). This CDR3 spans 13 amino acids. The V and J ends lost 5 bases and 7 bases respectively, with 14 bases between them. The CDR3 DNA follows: TGTGCCAGCAGTAATCCCTCAGGTGTTGAAGCTTTCTTT. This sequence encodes CASSNPSGVEAFF.

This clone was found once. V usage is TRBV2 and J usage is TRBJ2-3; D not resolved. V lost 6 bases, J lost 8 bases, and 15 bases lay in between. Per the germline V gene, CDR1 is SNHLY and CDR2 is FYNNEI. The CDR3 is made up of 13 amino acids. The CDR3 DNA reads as TGTGCCAGCAGATTGAGGTTTGTAGGTACGCAGTATTTT. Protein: CASRLRFVGTQYF.